These 23 T cell receptor beta chains were sequenced from one sample in a study of molecular identifiers for immune sequencing clone quantification. TCRdb processed the PCR reads anew with MiXCR; each CDR3 protein has one entry. Of approximately 40,000 distinct CDR3 sequences in the sample, roughly 22% are singletons; the top ten hold about 1%. Source material: naive CD8+ T cells from blood, with Jurkat cell RNA spiked in. Sample subset: FACS-sorted CD8+CD4-CCR7+CD45RA+ naive T cells. The receptors shown here come from a human donor in good health. Some libraries in this study had Jurkat cell RNA spiked in.

This clonotype has more than one count but fewer than ten. This may be a read error: a much more frequent sequence differs by one nucleotide. The chain has TRBV7-9 and TRBJ1-4; D is perhaps TRBD1 (5 bases). Germline values: CDR1 SEHNR, CDR2 FQNEAQ (reference sequence). The CDR3 sequence is 17 residues long. The CDR3 nucleotides are TGTGCCAGCAGCCCATCCGAGGGTGGCCGGGGCGGTGAAAGACTGTTTTTT. Protein product: CASSPSEGGRGGERLFF.

With respect to this clonotype: A much larger clone is a single base away; this may be a read error. The chain employs TRBV5-6 and TRBJ2-7; the D gene is possibly TRBD2 (5 bases). Trimming left V 4 bases short and J 7 bases short, with 9 bases between. Per germline, CDR1 SGHDT and CDR2 YYEEEE. CDR3 length: 11 residues. Here the CDR3 DNA reads TGTGCCAGCAGCAGGGAGCGGGAGCAGTACTTC. Its protein product is CASSREREQYF.

This clonotype was seen repeatedly, ten times or more. The J gene is TRBJ2-3, the V gene TRBV6-5; 12 nucleotides align to TRBD2. This CDR3 is built from 16 residues. The V gene's germline CDR1 is MNHEY and CDR2 SVGAGI. The V and J ends lost 4 bases and 4 bases, in that order; junction bases with no gene match: 6. The CDR3 sequence is CASSSSSGGAPDTQYF. CDR3 sequence (DNA): TGTGCCAGCAGTTCTTCTAGCGGGGGGGCCCCAGATACGCAGTATTTT.

The table lists this clonotype with many counts. This chain connects TRBV5-4 to TRBJ1-1; D is unresolved. The germline V gene has CDR1 SGHNT and CDR2 YYREEE (reference sequence). The V end lost 0 bases, the J end lost 3 bases, and 6 bases lay between the germline ends. The CDR3 sequence is 13 residues long. The CDR3 sequence: CASSLGSYTEAFF. CDR3 DNA sequence: TGTGCCAGCAGCTTGGGCAGCTACACTGAAGCTTTCTTT.

By its share, this clonotype is medium-sized. This rearrangement joins TRBV11-2 to TRBJ2-7; D unclear. The germline V and J ends were trimmed by 1 base and 4 bases, with 5 bases remaining between them. Germline CDR1 is SGHAT and CDR2 is FQNNGV. The CDR3 totals 12 residues. The CDR3 loop reads CASSLVGYEQYF. CDR3 nucleotide sequence: TGTGCCAGCAGCTTAGTTGGTTACGAGCAGTACTTC. The full variable domain, with the rest looked up from reference TRBV11-2 and TRBJ2-7, is EAGVAQSPRYKIIEKRQSVAFWCNPISGHATLYWYQQILGQGPKLLIQFQNNGVVDDSQLPKDRFSAERLKGVDSTLKIQPAKLEDSAVYLCASSLVGYEQYFGPGTRLTVT.

Points on this clonotype: This may be a read error, as it is one base from a much larger clone. The chain couples TRBV5-4 to TRBJ2-3, with 8 bases aligning to TRBD2. The length of the CDR3 is 16 residues. CDR1 is SGHNT and CDR2 is YYREEE in the germline V gene (reference sequence). The CDR3 reads CACSYKAGAPTDTQYF. In DNA form, the CDR3 reads TGTGCCTGCAGCTATAAAGCGGGAGCCCCTACAGATACGCAGTATTTT.

The chain joins TRBV29-1 to TRBJ2-1, with D perhaps TRBD2 (5 bases). The CDR3 loop spans 12 amino acids. Germline V gives CDR1 SQVTM, CDR2 ANQGSEA. With 1 base removed from V and 10 bases from J, the gap between germline ends came to 11 bases. CDR3 sequence: CSVEAGGWEQFF. In DNA form, the CDR3 reads TGCAGCGTTGAAGCTGGCGGGTGGGAGCAGTTCTTC.

This clonotype occurred many times. The chain joins TRBV7-2 to TRBJ2-1; possible D gene TRBD2, 5 bases. V shed 4 bases and J shed 12 bases, with 13 bases lying between them. The CDR3 runs 12 residues. Germline values: CDR1 SGHTA, CDR2 FQGNSA. The CDR3 sequence is CASSSNWEWQFF. The CDR3 DNA is TGTGCCAGCAGCTCGAACTGGGAGTGGCAGTTCTTC. Supplemented by reference TRBV7-2 and TRBJ2-1, the full variable domain reads GAGVSQSPSNKVTEKGKDVELRCDPISGHTALYWYRQSLGQGLEFLIYFQGNSAPDKSGLPSDRFSAERTGGSVSTLTIQRTQQEDSAVYLCASSSNWEWQFFGPGTRLTVL.

With respect to this clonotype: It may be a read error: a sequence one base away is much more abundant. J is TRBJ2-3 and V is TRBV19; no clear D gene. V was shortened by 11 bases and J by 0 bases, with 9 bases between the two germline ends. Germline CDR1 is LNHDA and CDR2 is SQIVND (reference sequence). This CDR3 spans 12 amino acids. Here the CDR3 DNA reads TGTGCCGCAACAGTAAGCACAGATACGCAGTATTTT. It translates to CAATVSTDTQYF.

This clonotype was seen only a few times. The chain employs TRBV27 and TRBJ1-1, with a possible D match to TRBD1 (5 bases). The V end lost 5 bases, the J end lost 0 bases, and 10 bases lay between the germline ends. The CDR3 extends over 14 amino acids. CDR1 MNHEY and CDR2 SMNVEV come from the germline V gene (reference sequence). CDR3 residues: CASSLQGLNTEAFF. In nucleotides, the CDR3 is TGTGCCAGCAGTCTTCAGGGACTGAACACTGAAGCTTTCTTT.

The sample holds a few counts of this clonotype. The chain employs TRBV11-2 and TRBJ2-1; TRBD2 matches 14 bases. The V segment lost 3 bases and the J segment 7 bases; nucleotides outside the gene matches: 8. The CDR3 covers 17 residues. Germline assignment: CDR1 SGHAT and CDR2 FQNNGV. The chain's CDR3 is CASSLMTSGRAGNEQFF. CDR3 bases: TGTGCCAGCAGCTTGATGACTAGCGGGAGGGCGGGGAATGAGCAGTTCTTC.

This clonotype was seen repeatedly, ten times or more. The V and J genes are TRBV19 and TRBJ2-7, with D perhaps matching TRBD2 (6 bases). The CDR3 totals 14 residues. Trimming shortened V by 1 base and J by 6 bases, and 13 bases separated the two germline ends. Germline V gene lookup returns CDR1 LNHDA and CDR2 SQIVND (reference sequence). CDR3 residues: CASSIGSGGFEQYF. CDR3 coding DNA: TGTGCCAGTAGTATAGGCAGTGGAGGGTTCGAGCAGTACTTC.

Of note for this clonotype: One end of the junction does not line up with germline, which may come from a read error. The V call is TRBV19, the J call TRBJ2-3, with D unclear. This CDR3 has 12 amino acids. Germline assignment: CDR1 LNHDA and CDR2 SQIVND (reference sequence). Here the CDR3 reads CASSPGLDKQYF. For the CDR3, the DNA is TGTGCCAGTAGTCCAGGCCTCGATAAGCAGTATTTT.

This clonotype was recorded many times. The J gene is TRBJ2-7, the V gene TRBV6-2 or TRBV6-3; D may be TRBD1 or TRBD2 (5 bases each). Germline V gene sequence: CDR1 MNHEY, CDR2 SVGEGT. There are 12 residues in the CDR3. The V gene lost 8 bases and the J gene lost 1 base, with 9 bases spanning the gap. The CDR3 spells CASLGGSYEQYF. CDR3 in DNA: TGTGCCAGCCTTGGGGGATCCTACGAGCAGTACTTC.

Many counts were recorded for this clonotype. V is TRBV27 and J is TRBJ2-5; D may match TRBD1 or TRBD2 (5 bases each). Germline V gene lookup returns CDR1 MNHEY and CDR2 SMNVEV (reference sequence). The CDR3 sequence is 13 residues long. Trimming shortened V by 6 bases and J by 4 bases, and 12 bases separated the two germline ends. The CDR3 DNA is TGTGCCAGCAGACCCTCAGGGACAGAGACCCAGTACTTC. It yields the protein CASRPSGTETQYF.

Worth noting for this clonotype: The CDR3 end shows no conserved phenylalanine or tryptophan, and so a read error is likely. V usage is TRBV20-1 and J usage is TRBJ1-5; D remains unclear. The CDR3 contains 14 residues. The germline gives CDR1 DFQATT, CDR2 SNEGSKA (reference sequence). V shed 1 base and J shed 2 bases, with 9 bases lying between them. The CDR3 DNA is TGCAGTGCTAGAGGGACCTGGGGCAATCAGCCCCAGCATATC. Translation: CSARGTWGNQPQHI.

There are a few counts of this clonotype. The V call is TRBV7-9, the J call TRBJ2-2, with D tentatively TRBD1 or TRBD2 (6 bases each). Germline V lookup: CDR1 SEHNR, CDR2 FQNEAQ (reference sequence). This CDR3 has 17 amino acids. Trimming left V 5 bases short and J 0 bases short, with 16 bases between. This CDR3 is CASSDSVGGANTGELFF. CDR3 nucleotide sequence: TGTGCCAGCAGCGACAGCGTGGGGGGCGCGAACACCGGGGAGCTGTTTTTT. Full variable domain (missing parts from reference TRBV7-9 and TRBJ2-2): DTGVSQNPRHKITKRGQNVTFRCDPISEHNRLYWYRQTLGQGPEFLTYFQNEAQLEKSRLLSDRFSAERPKGSFSTLEIQRTEQGDSAMYLCASSDSVGGANTGELFFGEGSRLTVL.

This clonotype was seen repeatedly, ten times or more. The chain couples TRBV3-1 to TRBJ2-3; D is unresolved. The CDR3 contains 15 residues. Between the trimmed V and J ends, which lost 2 bases and 0 bases, there was a span of 9 bases. Germline V gene lookup returns CDR1 LGHDT and CDR2 YNNKEL (reference sequence). This CDR3 is CASSQLLSSTDTQYF. DNA of the CDR3: TGTGCCAGCAGCCAACTCTTATCTAGCACAGATACGCAGTATTTT.

This clonotype came up a few times. Possible read error: a much larger clone is one base away. V usage is TRBV12-3 or TRBV12-4 and J usage is TRBJ2-6; D not certain. The CDR3 contains 16 residues. Here the CDR3 reads CAGSFQVNSGANVLTF. CDR3 DNA: TGTGCCGGCAGTTTCCAGGTTAACTCTGGGGCCAACGTCCTGACTTTC.

The sample holds many counts of this clonotype. The chain couples TRBV14 to TRBJ2-3; 11 bases map to TRBD2. Germline V gene lookup returns CDR1 SGHDN and CDR2 FVKESK. V shed 1 base and J 1 base; nucleotides not matched to a gene: 7. This CDR3 region has 18 residues. The CDR3: CASSQGTSGSYGTDTQYF. CDR3 in DNA: TGTGCCAGCAGCCAAGGCACTAGCGGGAGTTACGGCACAGATACGCAGTATTTT.

This clonotype was detected many times. The chain uses TRBV7-6 and TRBJ2-5, with D tentatively TRBD2 (6 bases). V was trimmed by 0 bases and J by 0 bases, leaving 17 bases between them. The germline V gene has CDR1 SGHVS and CDR2 FNYEAQ. This CDR3 is 18 amino acids long. This CDR3 reads CASSLAIWRDDDQETQYF. The CDR3 nucleotides read TGTGCCAGCAGCTTAGCGATTTGGCGGGACGACGACCAAGAGACCCAGTACTTC.

Of note for this clonotype: This may come from a read error, since a much larger clone is one base off. The chain is built from TRBV7-9 and TRBJ2-7; tentative D call: TRBD1 (6 bases). Germline CDR1 is SEHNR and CDR2 is FQNEAQ (reference sequence). The CDR3 runs to 16 residues. The V end was cut by 4 bases, the J end by 5 bases, with 21 bases between. CDR3 sequence (DNA): TGTGCCAGCAGCTCTCTGGACGATCAGGGGCACGACGAGCAGTACTTC. Protein sequence: CASSSLDDQGHDEQYF.

In regard to this clonotype: This may come from a read error, since a much larger clone is one base off. The conserved final phenylalanine or tryptophan is absent from the CDR3, which likely points to a read error. This chain links TRBV27 with TRBJ2-3, with TRBD1 identical over 9 bases. This CDR3 is 16 amino acids long. J was trimmed by 2 bases and V by 7 bases; bases with no gene match: 10. Germline assignment: CDR1 MNHEY and CDR2 SMNVEV (reference sequence). DNA for the CDR3: TGTGCCAGCACCTCTACCGGGACAGGGCCCACAGATACGCAGTATCTT. Translated, it gives CASTSTGTGPTDTQYL.